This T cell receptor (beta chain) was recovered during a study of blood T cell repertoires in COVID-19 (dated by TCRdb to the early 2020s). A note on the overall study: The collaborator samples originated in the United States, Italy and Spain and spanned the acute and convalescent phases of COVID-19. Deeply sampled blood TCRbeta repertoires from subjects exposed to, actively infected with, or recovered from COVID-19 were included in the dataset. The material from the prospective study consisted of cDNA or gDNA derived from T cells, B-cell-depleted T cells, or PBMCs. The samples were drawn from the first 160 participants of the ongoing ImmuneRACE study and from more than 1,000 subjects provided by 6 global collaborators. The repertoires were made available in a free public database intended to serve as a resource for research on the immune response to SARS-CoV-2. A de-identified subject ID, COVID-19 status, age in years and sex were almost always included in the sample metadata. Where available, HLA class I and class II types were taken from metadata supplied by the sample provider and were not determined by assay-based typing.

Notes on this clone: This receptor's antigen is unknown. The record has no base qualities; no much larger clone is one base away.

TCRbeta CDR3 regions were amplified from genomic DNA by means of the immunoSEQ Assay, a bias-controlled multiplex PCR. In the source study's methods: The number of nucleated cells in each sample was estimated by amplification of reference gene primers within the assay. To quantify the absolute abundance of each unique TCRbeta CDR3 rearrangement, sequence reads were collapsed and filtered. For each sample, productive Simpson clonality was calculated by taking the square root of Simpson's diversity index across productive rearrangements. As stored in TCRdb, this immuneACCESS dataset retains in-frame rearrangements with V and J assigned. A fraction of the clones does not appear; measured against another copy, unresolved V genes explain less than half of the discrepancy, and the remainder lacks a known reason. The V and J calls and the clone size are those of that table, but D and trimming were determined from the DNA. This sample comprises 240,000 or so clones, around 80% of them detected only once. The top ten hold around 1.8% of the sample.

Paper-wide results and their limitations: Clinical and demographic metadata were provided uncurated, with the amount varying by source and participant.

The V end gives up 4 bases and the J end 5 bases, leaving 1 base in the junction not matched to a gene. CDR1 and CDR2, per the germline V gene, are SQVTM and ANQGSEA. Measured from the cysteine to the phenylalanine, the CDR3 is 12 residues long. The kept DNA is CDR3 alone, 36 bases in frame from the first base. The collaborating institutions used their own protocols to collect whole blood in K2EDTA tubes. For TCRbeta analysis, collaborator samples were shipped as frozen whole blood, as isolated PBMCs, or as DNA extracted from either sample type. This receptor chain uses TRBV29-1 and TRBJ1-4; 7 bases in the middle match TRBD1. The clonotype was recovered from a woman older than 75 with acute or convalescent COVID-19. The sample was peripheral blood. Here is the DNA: TGCAGCGTTGTGGGACAGAATGAAAAACTGTTTTTT. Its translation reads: CSVVGQNEKLFF.